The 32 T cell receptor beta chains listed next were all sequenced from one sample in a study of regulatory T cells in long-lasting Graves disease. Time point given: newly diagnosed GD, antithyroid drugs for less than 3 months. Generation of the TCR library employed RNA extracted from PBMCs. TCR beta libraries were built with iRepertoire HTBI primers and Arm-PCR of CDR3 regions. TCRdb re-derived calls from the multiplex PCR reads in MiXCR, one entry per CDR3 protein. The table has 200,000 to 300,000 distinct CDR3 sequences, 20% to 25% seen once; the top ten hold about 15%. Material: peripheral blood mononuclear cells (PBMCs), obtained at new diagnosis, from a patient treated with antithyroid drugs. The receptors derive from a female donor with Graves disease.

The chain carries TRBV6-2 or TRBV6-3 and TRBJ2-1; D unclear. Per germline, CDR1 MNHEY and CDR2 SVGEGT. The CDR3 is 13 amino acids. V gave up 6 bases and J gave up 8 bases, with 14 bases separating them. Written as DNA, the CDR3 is TGTGCCAGCAGACAGTACTCAGACGATGAGCAGTTCTTC. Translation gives CASRQYSDDEQFF.

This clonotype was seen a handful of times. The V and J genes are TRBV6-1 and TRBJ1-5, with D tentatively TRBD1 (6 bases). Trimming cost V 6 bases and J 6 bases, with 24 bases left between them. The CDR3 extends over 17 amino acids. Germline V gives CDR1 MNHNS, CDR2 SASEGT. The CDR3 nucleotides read TGTGCCAGCAGACTCCTACCCGGGACAACTCTTCCTCAGCCCCAGCATTTT. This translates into CASRLLPGTTLPQPQHF.

The CDR3, as DNA: TGTGCCAGCAAACGAAAGTCGACCACAGATACGCAGTATTTT. The encoded protein is CASKRKSTTDTQYF. This chain connects TRBV2 to TRBJ2-3; D is ambiguous. Trimming stripped 7 bases from V and 2 bases from J, with 13 bases between. This CDR3 is built from 14 residues. Per germline, CDR1 SNHLY and CDR2 FYNNEI.

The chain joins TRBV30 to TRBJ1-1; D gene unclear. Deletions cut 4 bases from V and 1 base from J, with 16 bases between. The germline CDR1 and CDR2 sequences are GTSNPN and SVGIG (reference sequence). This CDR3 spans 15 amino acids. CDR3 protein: CAWKGGGQPNTEAFF. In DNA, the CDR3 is TGTGCCTGGAAGGGAGGTGGGCAGCCGAACACTGAAGCTTTCTTT.

The CDR3 nucleotides read TGTGCCAGCAGTGACACAGGGAGTCAGCCCCAGCATTTT. Protein product: CASSDTGSQPQHF. The J gene is TRBJ1-5, the V gene TRBV6-2 or TRBV6-3, with D possibly matching TRBD1 (6 bases). Germline V gene data show CDR1 as MNHEY and CDR2 as SVGEGT. V was trimmed by 5 bases and J by 6 bases, leaving 11 bases between them. The CDR3 spans 13 residues.

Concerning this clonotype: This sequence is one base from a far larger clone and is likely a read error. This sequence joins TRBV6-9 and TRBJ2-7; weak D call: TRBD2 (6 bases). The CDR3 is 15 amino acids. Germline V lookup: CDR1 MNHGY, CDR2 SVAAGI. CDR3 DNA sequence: TGTGCCAGCAGTTACGGAGGGCTATCTATCTACGAGCGGTACTTC. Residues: CASSYGGLSIYERYF.

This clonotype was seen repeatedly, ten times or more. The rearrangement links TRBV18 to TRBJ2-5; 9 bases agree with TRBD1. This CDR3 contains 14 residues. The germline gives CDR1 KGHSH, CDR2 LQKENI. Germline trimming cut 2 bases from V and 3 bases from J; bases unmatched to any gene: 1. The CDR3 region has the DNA TGTGCCAGCTCACCAGGGACAGGGAAAGAGACCCAGTACTTC. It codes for CASSPGTGKETQYF.

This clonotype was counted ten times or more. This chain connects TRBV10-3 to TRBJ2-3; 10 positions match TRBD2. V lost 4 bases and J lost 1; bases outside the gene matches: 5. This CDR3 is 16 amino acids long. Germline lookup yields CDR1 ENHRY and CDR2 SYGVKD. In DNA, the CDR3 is TGTGCCATCAGTGGTGGGCTAGCGGGGGGCACAGATACGCAGTATTTT. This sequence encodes CAISGGLAGGTDTQYF.

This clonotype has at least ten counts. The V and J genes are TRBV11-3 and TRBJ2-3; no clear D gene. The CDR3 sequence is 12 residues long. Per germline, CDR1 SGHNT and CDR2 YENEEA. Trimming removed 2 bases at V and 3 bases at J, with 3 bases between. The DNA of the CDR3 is TGTGCCAGCAGCTTACAGACAGATACGCAGTATTTT. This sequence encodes CASSLQTDTQYF. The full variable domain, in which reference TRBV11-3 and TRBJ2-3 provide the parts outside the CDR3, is EAGVVQSPRYKIIEKKQPVAFWCNPISGHNTLYWYLQNLGQGPELLIRYENEEAVDDSQLPKDRFSAERLKGVDSTLKIQPAELGDSAVYLCASSLQTDTQYFGPGTRLTVL.

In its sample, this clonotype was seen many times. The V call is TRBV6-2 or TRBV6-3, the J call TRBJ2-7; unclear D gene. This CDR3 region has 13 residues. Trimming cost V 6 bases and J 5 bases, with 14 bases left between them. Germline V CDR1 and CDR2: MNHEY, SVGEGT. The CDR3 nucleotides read TGTGCCAGCAGCCCCGACACGTTGGACGAGCAGTACTTC. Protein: CASSPDTLDEQYF.

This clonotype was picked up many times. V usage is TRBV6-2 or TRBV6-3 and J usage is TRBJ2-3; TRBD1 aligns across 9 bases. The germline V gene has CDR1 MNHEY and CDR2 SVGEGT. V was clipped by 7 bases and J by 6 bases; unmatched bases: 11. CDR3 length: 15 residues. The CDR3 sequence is CASTRPGTGSDTQYF. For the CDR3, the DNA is TGTGCCAGCACCCGCCCCGGGACAGGGAGCGATACGCAGTATTTT.

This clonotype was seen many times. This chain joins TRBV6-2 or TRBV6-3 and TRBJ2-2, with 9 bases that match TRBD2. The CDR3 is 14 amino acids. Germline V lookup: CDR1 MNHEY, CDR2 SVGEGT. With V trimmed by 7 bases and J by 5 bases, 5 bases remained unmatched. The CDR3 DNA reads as TGTGCCAGCAAACTGGGACTAGCTACCGGGGAGCTGTTTTTT. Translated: CASKLGLATGELFF.

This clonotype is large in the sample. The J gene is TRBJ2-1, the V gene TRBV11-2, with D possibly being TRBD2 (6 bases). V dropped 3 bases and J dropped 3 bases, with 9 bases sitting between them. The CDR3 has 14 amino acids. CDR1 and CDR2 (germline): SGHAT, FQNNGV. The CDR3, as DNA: TGTGCCAGCAGCTTGGAGGGGCGCTACAATGAGCAGTTCTTC. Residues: CASSLEGRYNEQFF.

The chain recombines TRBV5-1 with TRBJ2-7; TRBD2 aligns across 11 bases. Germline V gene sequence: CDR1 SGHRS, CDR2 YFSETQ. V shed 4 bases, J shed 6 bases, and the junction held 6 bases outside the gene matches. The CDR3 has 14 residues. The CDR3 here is CASSLGTSGGEQYF. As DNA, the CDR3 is TGCGCCAGCAGCCTGGGGACTAGCGGTGGCGAGCAGTACTTC.

CDR3 sequence (DNA): TGTGCCAGCAGCTTAGATCCCGGGTGGGGGCAGTTCTTC. Its protein product is CASSLDPGWGQFF. The chain links TRBV11-2 to TRBJ2-1; D remains unclear. The V end was cut by 0 bases, the J end by 12 bases, with 12 bases between. This CDR3 has 13 amino acids. Germline loops: CDR1 SGHAT, CDR2 FQNNGV.

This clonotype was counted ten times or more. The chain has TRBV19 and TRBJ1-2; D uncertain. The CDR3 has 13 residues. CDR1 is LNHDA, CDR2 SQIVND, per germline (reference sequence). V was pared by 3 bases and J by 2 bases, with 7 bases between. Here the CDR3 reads CASSITSNYGYTF. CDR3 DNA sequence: TGTGCCAGTAGTATCACTTCAAACTATGGCTACACCTTC.

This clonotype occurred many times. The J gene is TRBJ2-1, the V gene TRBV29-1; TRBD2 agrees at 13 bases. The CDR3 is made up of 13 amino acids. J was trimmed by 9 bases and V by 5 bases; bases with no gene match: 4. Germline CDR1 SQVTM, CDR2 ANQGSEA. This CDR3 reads CSVTSGRAGEQFF. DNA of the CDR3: TGCAGCGTTACTAGCGGGAGGGCCGGTGAGCAGTTCTTC.

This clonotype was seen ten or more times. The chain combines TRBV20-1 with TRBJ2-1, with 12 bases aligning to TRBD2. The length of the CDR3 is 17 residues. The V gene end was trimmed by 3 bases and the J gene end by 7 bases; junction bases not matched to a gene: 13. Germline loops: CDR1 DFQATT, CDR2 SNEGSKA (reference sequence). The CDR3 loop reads CSASALAGGGGVNEQFF. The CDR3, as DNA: TGCAGTGCTAGTGCGCTAGCGGGAGGGGGGGGAGTAAATGAGCAGTTCTTC.

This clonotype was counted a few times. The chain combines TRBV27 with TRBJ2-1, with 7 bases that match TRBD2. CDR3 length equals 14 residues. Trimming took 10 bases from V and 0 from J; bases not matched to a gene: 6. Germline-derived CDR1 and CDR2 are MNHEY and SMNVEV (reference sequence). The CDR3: CATTRGVSYNEQFF. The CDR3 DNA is TGTGCCACCACCCGGGGGGTCTCCTACAATGAGCAGTTCTTC.

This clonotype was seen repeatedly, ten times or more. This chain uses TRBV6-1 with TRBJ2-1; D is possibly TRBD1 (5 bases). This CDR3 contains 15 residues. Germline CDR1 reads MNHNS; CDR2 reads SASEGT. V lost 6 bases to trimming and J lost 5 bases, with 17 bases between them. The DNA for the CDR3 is TGTGCCAGCAGGGGCTTAGACAGCAGGGACAATGAGCAGTTCTTC. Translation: CASRGLDSRDNEQFF.

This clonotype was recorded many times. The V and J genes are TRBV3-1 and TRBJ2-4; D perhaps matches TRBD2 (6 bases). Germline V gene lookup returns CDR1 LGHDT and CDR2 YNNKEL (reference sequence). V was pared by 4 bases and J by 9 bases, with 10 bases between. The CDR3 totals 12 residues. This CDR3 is CASSRFGSIQYF. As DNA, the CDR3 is TGTGCCAGCAGCCGGTTCGGGAGCATTCAGTACTTC.

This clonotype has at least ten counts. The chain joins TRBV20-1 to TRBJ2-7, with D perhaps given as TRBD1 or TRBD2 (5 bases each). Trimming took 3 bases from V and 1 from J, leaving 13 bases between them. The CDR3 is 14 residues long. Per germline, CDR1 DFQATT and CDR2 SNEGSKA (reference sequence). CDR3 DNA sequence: TGCAGTGCTAGGACCGGGACGGCATCCTACGAGCAGTACTTC. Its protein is CSARTGTASYEQYF.

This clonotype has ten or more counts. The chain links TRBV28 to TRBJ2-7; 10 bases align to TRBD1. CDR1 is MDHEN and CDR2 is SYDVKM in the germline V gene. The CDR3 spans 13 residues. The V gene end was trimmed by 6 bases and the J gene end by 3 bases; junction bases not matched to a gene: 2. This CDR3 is CASSRTGGYEQYF. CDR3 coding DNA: TGTGCCAGCAGCAGGACAGGGGGCTACGAGCAGTACTTC. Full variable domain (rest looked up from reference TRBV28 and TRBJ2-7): DVKVTQSSRYLVKRTGEKVFLECVQDMDHENMFWYRQDPGLGLRLIYFSYDVKMKEKGDIPEGYSVSREKKERFSLILESASTNQTSMYLCASSRTGGYEQYFGPGTRLTVT.

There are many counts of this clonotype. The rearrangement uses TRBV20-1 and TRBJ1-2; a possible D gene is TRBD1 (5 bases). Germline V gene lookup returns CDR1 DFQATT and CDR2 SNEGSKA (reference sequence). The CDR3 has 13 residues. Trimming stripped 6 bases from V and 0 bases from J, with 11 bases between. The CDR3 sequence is CSADRKPNYGYTF. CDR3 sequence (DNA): TGCAGTGCCGACAGAAAACCTAACTATGGCTACACCTTC.

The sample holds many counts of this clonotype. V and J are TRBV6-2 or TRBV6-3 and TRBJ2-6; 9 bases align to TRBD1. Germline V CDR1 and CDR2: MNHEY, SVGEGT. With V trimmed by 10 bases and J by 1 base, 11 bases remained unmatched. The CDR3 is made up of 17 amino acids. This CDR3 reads CATAGTGSFSGANVLTF. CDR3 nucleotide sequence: TGTGCCACCGCCGGGACAGGGTCTTTTTCTGGGGCCAACGTCCTGACTTTC.

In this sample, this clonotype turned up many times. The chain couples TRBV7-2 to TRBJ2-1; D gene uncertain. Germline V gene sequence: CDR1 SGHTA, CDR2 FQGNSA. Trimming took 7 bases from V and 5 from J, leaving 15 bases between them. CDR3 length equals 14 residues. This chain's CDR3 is CASNPWALNNEQFF. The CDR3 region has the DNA TGTGCCAGCAACCCTTGGGCACTAAACAATGAGCAGTTCTTC.

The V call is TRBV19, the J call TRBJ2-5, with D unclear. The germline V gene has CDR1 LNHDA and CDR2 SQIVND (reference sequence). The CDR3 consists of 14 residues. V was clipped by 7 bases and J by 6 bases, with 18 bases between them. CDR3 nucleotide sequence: TGTGCCAGTATTGGAGCCACAAGACCCCAGACCCAGTACTTC. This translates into CASIGATRPQTQYF.

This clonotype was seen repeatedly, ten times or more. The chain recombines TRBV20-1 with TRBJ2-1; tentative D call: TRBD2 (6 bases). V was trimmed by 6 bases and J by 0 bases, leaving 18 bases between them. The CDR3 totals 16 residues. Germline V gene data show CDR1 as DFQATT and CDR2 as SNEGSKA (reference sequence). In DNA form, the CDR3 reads TGCAGTGCCATCGGAGGCGGGGTAAGCTCCTACAATGAGCAGTTCTTC. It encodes CSAIGGGVSSYNEQFF.

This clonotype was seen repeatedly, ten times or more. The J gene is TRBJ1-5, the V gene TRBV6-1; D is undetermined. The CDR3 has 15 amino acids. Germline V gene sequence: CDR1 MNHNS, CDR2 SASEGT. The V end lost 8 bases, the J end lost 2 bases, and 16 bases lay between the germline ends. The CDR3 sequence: CASGRGAAGNQPQHF. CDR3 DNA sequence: TGTGCCAGCGGACGAGGAGCCGCGGGCAATCAGCCCCAGCATTTT.

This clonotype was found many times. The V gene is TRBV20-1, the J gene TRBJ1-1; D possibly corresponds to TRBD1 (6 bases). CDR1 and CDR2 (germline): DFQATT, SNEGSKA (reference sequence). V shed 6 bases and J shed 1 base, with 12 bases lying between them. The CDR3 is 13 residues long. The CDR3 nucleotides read TGCAGTGCCGAAGGGGGGGGGAACACTGAAGCTTTCTTT. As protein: CSAEGGGNTEAFF.

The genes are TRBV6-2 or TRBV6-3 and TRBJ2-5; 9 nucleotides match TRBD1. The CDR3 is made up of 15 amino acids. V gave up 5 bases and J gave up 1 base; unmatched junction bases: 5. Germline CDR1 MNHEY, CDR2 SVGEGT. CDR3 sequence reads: CASSGTGGPQETQYF. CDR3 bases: TGTGCCAGCAGTGGAACAGGGGGCCCCCAAGAGACCCAGTACTTC.

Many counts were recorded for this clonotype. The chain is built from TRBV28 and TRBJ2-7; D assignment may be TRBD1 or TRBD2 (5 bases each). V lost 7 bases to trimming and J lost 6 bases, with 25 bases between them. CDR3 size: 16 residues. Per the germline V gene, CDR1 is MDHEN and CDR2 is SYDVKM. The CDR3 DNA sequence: TGTGCCAGCATAACACCCGGGGCATTAGGGCGGTCCGAGCAGTACTTC. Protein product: CASITPGALGRSEQYF.